Below, one TCR beta chain is given with its context. Its target is not known. CDR1 DFQATT and CDR2 SNEGSKA come from the germline V gene (reference sequence). The CDR3 has 14 residues. V gave up 3 bases and J gave up 8 bases, with 17 bases separating them. MiXCR was run by TCRdb on the reads, yielding one entry per CDR3 protein. The repertoire holds about 740,000 distinct CDR3 sequences, about 40% seen once, with roughly 2.8% in the top ten. These data come from a study of T cell repertoires in cytomegalovirus infection. For the study at large: It can be stated that public TCR beta signatures indicated CMV infection as well as a matching HLA type.

Regarding the study as a whole: HLA-C-restricted, CMV-specific TCR beta clonotypes were dominant ex vivo.

Sequencing was carried out using PBMCs. The clonotype originates from a human donor in good health (CMV status not recorded). Some clones in this sample may be carry-over from other donors' samples. The chain links TRBV20-1 to TRBJ2-1, with D hard to call. The CDR3 DNA follows: TGCAGTGCTAGCGAACTTGGCCGAAAGGATGAGCAGTTCTTC. This codes for CSASELGRKDEQFF.